The 26 T cell receptor beta chains reported below all come from one sample, sequenced in a study of shared clonotypes between healthy human individuals (dated by TCRdb to about 2020). Library creation used the immunoSEQ multiplex PCR assay. Entries here come from immuneACCESS through TCRdb and include only in-frame sequences with V and J called. Some clones fail to appear in such tables; in the studies checked, an unresolved V gene covers under half of the shortfall, and the cause of the remainder is unknown. This sample gives nearly 2 million clones in total; around 96% of them show up just once. Of the sample, roughly 1.2% is held by the ten largest clones. CD8 naive samples consisted of CD45RO-negative cells that were positively selected for CCR7, yielding a CD45RA+CCR7+ population without TemRA cells. Sequencing was carried out using naive CD8+ T cells sorted from blood. The meaning of the sample's cell subset or site label: CD45RA+CCR7+. The receptors come from a man between 18 and 29 years old in good health.

The chain links TRBV28 to TRBJ2-5; 9 nucleotides align to TRBD1. The V segment lost 7 bases and the J segment 4 bases; nucleotides outside the gene matches: 4. This CDR3 has 13 residues. The germline V gene encodes CDR1 MDHEN and CDR2 SYDVKM. The CDR3, as DNA: TGTGCCAGCACGACAGGGGGTAGAGAGACCCAGTACTTC. Translated: CASTTGGRETQYF.

V is TRBV9 and J is TRBJ2-3; no firm D call. The V and J ends lost 4 bases and 6 bases respectively, with 12 bases between them. This CDR3 contains 13 residues. In germline, CDR1 is SGDLS, CDR2 YYNGEE. Written as DNA, the CDR3 is TGTGCCAGCAGCCTCTACGTCGGGGATACGCAGTATTTT. Protein: CASSLYVGDTQYF.

The chain joins TRBV7-8 to TRBJ2-1; 9 bases agree with TRBD2. The CDR3 is 16 residues long. The junction had 6 bases not matched to a gene; V was cut back by 4 bases and J by 2 bases. Germline V gene lookup returns CDR1 SGHVS and CDR2 FQNEAQ. CDR3 sequence reads: CASSSIAGETYNEQFF. The CDR3 region has the DNA TGTGCCAGCAGCTCGATAGCGGGAGAGACCTACAATGAGCAGTTCTTC.

The chain couples TRBV5-6 to TRBJ1-6; no reliable D call. The CDR3 covers 13 residues. From germline, CDR1 is SGHDT and CDR2 YYEEEE. V gave up 6 bases and J gave up 6 bases, with 10 bases separating them. Here the CDR3 reads CASNFGSNSPLHF. The CDR3 DNA reads as TGTGCCAGCAACTTCGGTAGTAATTCACCCCTCCACTTT.

This clone appeared once. This chain links TRBV6-1 with TRBJ1-2; 7 positions agree with TRBD1. Germline V gives CDR1 MNHNS, CDR2 SASEGT. The CDR3 is made up of 14 amino acids. Trimming took 2 bases from V and 4 from J; bases not matched to a gene: 4. The CDR3 bases are TGTGCCAGCAGTGAACCCCCAGGGGGCTATGGCTACACCTTC. Amino acids: CASSEPPGGYGYTF.

This clone appeared a single time. The chain recombines TRBV7-9 with TRBJ2-2; D is possibly TRBD2 (5 bases). Germline V CDR1 and CDR2: SEHNR, FQNEAQ (reference sequence). The CDR3 loop spans 15 amino acids. V was clipped by 5 bases and J by 1 base, with 11 bases between them. CDR3 loop: CASSDSGLNTGELFF. The CDR3 DNA sequence: TGTGCCAGCAGCGACTCAGGACTGAACACCGGGGAGCTGTTTTTT.

The chain combines TRBV9 with TRBJ2-3, with D unclear. The length of the CDR3 is 15 residues. Trimming took off 3 bases at V and 3 bases at J, with 14 bases between the two ends. Germline V CDR1 and CDR2: SGDLS, YYNGEE. The CDR3: CASSESGFATDTQYF. In DNA form, the CDR3 reads TGTGCCAGCAGCGAGTCCGGGTTCGCTACAGATACGCAGTATTTT.

The chain is built from TRBV27 and TRBJ1-1; tentatively, D is TRBD1 (5 bases). CDR1 and CDR2 from the germline V gene are MNHEY and SMNVEV (reference sequence). With 3 bases removed from V and 4 bases from J, the gap between germline ends came to 15 bases. This CDR3 has 15 amino acids. CDR3 loop: CASSLVGAGSTEAFF. Here the CDR3 DNA reads TGTGCCAGCAGTTTGGTTGGGGCTGGTAGCACTGAAGCTTTCTTT.

To note about this clone: The junction does not match germline at one end; this may be a read error. This chain links TRBV6-5 with TRBJ1-2, with 7 bases that match TRBD1. Germline assignment: CDR1 MNHEY and CDR2 SVGAGI. The CDR3 is 15 residues long. Written as DNA, the CDR3 is TGCGCAACCGGGACAGAACCTATCACTAACTATGGCTACACCTTC. Encoded protein: CATGTEPITNYGYTF.

This chain uses TRBV13 with TRBJ2-5, with TRBD1 matching over 11 bases. Germline V gene lookup returns CDR1 PRHDT and CDR2 FYEKMQ (reference sequence). After removal of 0 bases from V and 5 bases from J, the junction contained 8 bases not matched to a gene. This CDR3 spans 17 amino acids. The CDR3 DNA follows: TGTGCCAGCAGCTTAGGCCTGGGACAGGGGGTCGGGGAGACCCAGTACTTC. Encoded protein: CASSLGLGQGVGETQYF.

The rearrangement uses TRBV4-3 and TRBJ1-2; a weak D match, TRBD1 (6 bases). Trimming stripped 1 base from V and 3 bases from J, with 12 bases between. CDR1 and CDR2 from the germline V gene are LGHNA and YSLEER. CDR3 size: 15 residues. The CDR3 protein is CASSQADAGDYGYTF. CDR3 DNA sequence: TGCGCCAGCAGCCAAGCCGACGCAGGGGACTATGGCTACACCTTC.

Regarding this clone: The same CDR3 is also encoded by other DNA sequences in this sample. This chain connects TRBV2 to TRBJ2-7; TRBD1 or TRBD2 may be the D gene (5 bases each). V was trimmed by 6 bases and J by 3 bases, leaving 12 bases between them. The CDR3 is 13 amino acids. Germline V lookup: CDR1 SNHLY, CDR2 FYNNEI. The CDR3 is CASSEGPSYEQYF. For the CDR3, the DNA is TGTGCCAGCAGCGAGGGACCGAGCTACGAGCAGTACTTC. Drawing the rest from reference TRBV2 and TRBJ2-7, the complete variable domain is EPEVTQTPSHQVTQMGQEVILRCVPISNHLYFYWYRQILGQKVEFLVSFYNNEISEKSEIFDDQFSVERPDGSNFTLKIRSTKLEDSAMYFCASSEGPSYEQYFGPGTRLTVT.

The chain is built from TRBV7-9 and TRBJ2-1; D gene ambiguous. The CDR3 is made up of 13 amino acids. V was clipped by 5 bases and J by 11 bases, with 16 bases between them. Germline CDR1 is SEHNR and CDR2 is FQNEAQ (reference sequence). The CDR3 reads CASSLVESDQQFF. CDR3 nucleotides: TGTGCCAGCAGCCTCGTGGAGAGTGACCAGCAGTTCTTC.

The gene calls are TRBV7-9 and TRBJ2-7, with TRBD2 matching over 7 bases. This CDR3 has 15 residues. Germline V gives CDR1 SEHNR, CDR2 FQNEAQ (reference sequence). The trim removed 1 base at V and 5 bases at J, leaving 8 bases unmatched. This CDR3 reads CASSLVGEGMDEQYF. Written as DNA, the CDR3 is TGTGCCAGCAGCTTAGTGGGGGAGGGTATGGACGAGCAGTACTTC. The full variable domain, with the rest looked up from reference TRBV7-9 and TRBJ2-7, is DTGVSQNPRHKITKRGQNVTFRCDPISEHNRLYWYRQTLGQGPEFLTYFQNEAQLEKSRLLSDRFSAERPKGSFSTLEIQRTEQGDSAMYLCASSLVGEGMDEQYFGPGTRLTVT.

This chain uses TRBV30 with TRBJ1-1, with 7 bases aligning to TRBD1. V trimming: 7 bases; J trimming: 4 bases; junction bases outside the gene matches: 9. Germline V gene sequence: CDR1 GTSNPN, CDR2 SVGIG (reference sequence). The CDR3 spans 13 residues. The CDR3 here is CALTGEGTTEAFF. DNA of the CDR3: TGTGCCTTAACAGGGGAGGGAACCACTGAAGCTTTCTTT.

The V gene is TRBV11-1, the J gene TRBJ1-4; D is undetermined. The CDR3 sequence is 12 residues long. Trimming pared 5 bases from V and 7 bases from J, leaving 8 bases between. In germline, CDR1 is SGHAT, CDR2 FQDESV (reference sequence). The CDR3 DNA reads TGTGCCAGCAGCCCCAGCGGTGAAAAACTGTTTTTT. Its translation is CASSPSGEKLFF.

The genes are TRBV7-6 and TRBJ2-3, with D unresolved. There are 17 residues in the CDR3. V was shortened by 2 bases and J by 4 bases, with 19 bases between the two germline ends. Germline assignment: CDR1 SGHVS and CDR2 FNYEAQ. The CDR3 DNA reads as TGTGCCAGCAGCTTAAGGCAAGCCGGTGAGGTTGCAGATACGCAGTATTTT. Protein product: CASSLRQAGEVADTQYF. Full variable domain (missing parts from reference TRBV7-6 and TRBJ2-3): GAGVSQSPRYKVTKRGQDVALRCDPISGHVSLYWYRQALGQGPEFLTYFNYEAQQDKSGLPNDRFSAERPEGSISTLTIQRTEQRDSAMYRCASSLRQAGEVADTQYFGPGTRLTVL.

The chain has TRBV4-1 and TRBJ1-4; 7 positions agree with TRBD1. This CDR3 has 16 residues. From germline, CDR1 is MGHRA and CDR2 YSYEKL. V dropped 0 bases and J dropped 4; count of bases not matched to a gene: 5. As DNA, the CDR3 is TGCGCCAGCAGCCAAGAAGATTGGGACAGTAATGAAAAACTGTTTTTT. Translated, it gives CASSQEDWDSNEKLFF.

The chain joins TRBV6-5 to TRBJ1-4; D gene uncertain. This CDR3 contains 13 residues. The germline V gene encodes CDR1 MNHEY and CDR2 SVGAGI. Trimming took off 6 bases at V and 5 bases at J, with 10 bases between the two ends. CDR3 sequence (DNA): TGTGCCAGCAGACCATCTTTCAATGAAAAACTGTTTTTT. As protein: CASRPSFNEKLFF.

The chain joins TRBV5-1 to TRBJ2-7; maybe TRBD2 (6 bases). There are 15 residues in the CDR3. The V and J ends lost 0 bases and 0 bases respectively, with 10 bases between them. CDR1 and CDR2 from the germline V gene are SGHRS and YFSETQ. CDR3 residues: CASSLGGTYSYEQYF. CDR3 coding DNA: TGCGCCAGCAGCTTGGGCGGGACTTACTCCTACGAGCAGTACTTC.

The rearrangement links TRBV10-2 to TRBJ2-3; TRBD1 matches at 7 bases. J was trimmed by 1 base and V by 8 bases; bases with no gene match: 6. The germline V gene encodes CDR1 WSHSY and CDR2 SAAADI. The CDR3 has 14 residues. CDR3 amino acids: CASLYTGGTDTQYF. DNA of the CDR3: TGCGCCAGCCTTTACACAGGGGGCACAGATACGCAGTATTTT.

The sample holds one count of this clone. V is TRBV1 and J is TRBJ1-3; TRBD1 is taken as the D call from the table, unchecked against the DNA. TRBV1 corresponds to a pseudogene. This CDR3 spans 14 amino acids. The CDR3 reads CTSSQAGAGNTIYF. CDR3 DNA: TGCACCAGCAGCCAAGCAGGGGCTGGAAACACCATATATTTT.

In its sample, this clone was seen a few times. The CDR3 is CASSQEGTEGYGYTF. In nucleotides, the CDR3 is TGCGCCAGCAGCCAAGAAGGGACAGAGGGTTATGGCTACACCTTC. The chain employs TRBV4-1 and TRBJ1-2, with 7 bases matching TRBD1. CDR3 length equals 15 residues. Germline lookup yields CDR1 MGHRA and CDR2 YSYEKL. V was pared by 0 bases and J by 5 bases, with 6 bases of the junction left unmatched.

V usage is TRBV6-5 and J usage is TRBJ2-7; D unresolved. The ends were cut back, 0 bases at V and 1 base at J, with 10 bases in the middle. Germline values: CDR1 MNHEY, CDR2 SVGAGI. The CDR3 loop spans 15 amino acids. CDR3 sequence (DNA): TGTGCCAGCAGTTACTCGGGTATTATGTCCTACGAGCAGTACTTC. Translating gives CASSYSGIMSYEQYF.

The chain recombines TRBV14 with TRBJ2-3; D might be TRBD2 (5 bases). Germline V gene lookup returns CDR1 SGHDN and CDR2 FVKESK. V was shortened by 0 bases and J by 2 bases, with 27 bases between the two germline ends. CDR3 length equals 21 residues. CDR3 bases: TGTGCCAGCAGCCAAGATAATAGGAAAACAGCCCGGCCGGGATCCACAGATACGCAGTATTTT. Translated, it gives CASSQDNRKTARPGSTDTQYF.

The gene calls are TRBV4-1 and TRBJ2-7; D is perhaps TRBD1 (6 bases). The CDR3 spans 15 residues. V was pared by 0 bases and J by 0 bases, with 9 bases between. CDR1 and CDR2 from the germline V gene are MGHRA and YSYEKL. The CDR3 nucleotides are TGCGCCAGCAGCCAAGAATGGACAGCCTCCTACGAGCAGTACTTC. This codes for CASSQEWTASYEQYF.